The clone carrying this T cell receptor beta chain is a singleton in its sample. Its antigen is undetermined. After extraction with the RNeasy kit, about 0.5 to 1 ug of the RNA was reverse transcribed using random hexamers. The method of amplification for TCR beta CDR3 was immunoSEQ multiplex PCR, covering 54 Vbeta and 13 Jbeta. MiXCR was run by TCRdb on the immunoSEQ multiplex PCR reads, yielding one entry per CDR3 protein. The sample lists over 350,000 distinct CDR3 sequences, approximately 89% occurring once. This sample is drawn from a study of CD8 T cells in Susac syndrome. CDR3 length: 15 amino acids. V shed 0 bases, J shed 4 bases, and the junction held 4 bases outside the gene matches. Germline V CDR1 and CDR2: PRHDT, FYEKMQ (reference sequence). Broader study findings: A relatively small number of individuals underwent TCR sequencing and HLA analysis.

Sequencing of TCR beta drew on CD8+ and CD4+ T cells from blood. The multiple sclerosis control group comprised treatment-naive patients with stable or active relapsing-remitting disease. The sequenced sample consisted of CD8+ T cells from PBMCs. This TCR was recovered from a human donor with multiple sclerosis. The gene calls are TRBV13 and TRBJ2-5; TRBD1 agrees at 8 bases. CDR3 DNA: TGTGCCAGCAGCTTAGGGGACAGGGTCAGAGAGACCCAGTACTTC. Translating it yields CASSLGDRVRETQYF.